This TCR beta chain was sequenced for a study of T cells in Graves' hyperthyroidism and ophthalmopathy (dated 2019 in TCRdb). For the study in its entirety: A discovery cohort of about 96 patients, approximately 44 with Graves' ophthalmopathy and 55 to 60 with stable Graves' hyperthyroidism, was used to find distinguishing TCR V-J signatures. The 75 to 100 discovery patients were divided at random into training and test sets in a 7:3 ratio. The paper describes TCR Vbeta CDR3 sequencing of 135 peripheral blood samples, made up of 43 ophthalmopathy patients, some 80 hyperthyroidism patients and approximately 17 progressor patients. After blood sampling, hyperthyroidism patients were treated with methimazole at a starting dose of 30 mg daily, and ophthalmopathy patients were treated with high-dose intravenous methylprednisolone. An independent validation cohort of under 20 hyperthyroidism patients and approximately 15 patients who later progressed to ophthalmopathy tested prospective prediction of ophthalmopathy. The study also compared thyroid tissue and blood T-cell repertoires from five or six Graves' hyperthyroidism patients.

The TCR beta CDR3 regions were amplified from the RNA transcripts. The first round of RT-PCR for the TCR CDR3 was performed with the HTBI primer set and the Qiagen OneStep RT-PCR kit. Libraries were constructed in a second round of multiplex PCR, after which size selection and purification were performed. Sequencing of the libraries was done on an Illumina HiSeq2000 using paired-end 100 bp reads. In the paper's pipeline: SOAPnuke was used to process the raw data, throwing out any read that contained adapters or uncalled bases, had a mean Phred below 15, or lacked an exact constant-primer or identifier match. High-quality paired reads were merged with COPE v1.2.5, and unique nucleotide sequences were defined as clonotypes. MiTCR v1.1 was used to align clonotypes to the IMGT TRBV, TRBD and TRBJ reference segments. The analysis was restricted to V-J combinations with a frequency above 0.0001, which together covered roughly 99% of the repertoires. The TCS score was defined as the ratio of F50 (clonal expansion) to E x V (chaos), calculated using BLOSUM62-based TCRdist between CDR3 peptides within each V-J. Welch's t-statistics and random forest reduced fewer than 550 V-J features to roughly 13, which were used in a naive Bayes classifier (R e1071). Thyroid-blood repertoire similarity was quantified with the Morisita-Horn index. TCRdb ran its own pipeline on the public reads, namely fastp trimming at Q25 and MiXCR clone calling, and kept in-frame beta chains. Every distinct CDR3 protein forms one entry, paired with its most common genes and DNA. The V and J calls, along with clone size, are taken from TCRdb and not from the paper's own processing. In all, the sample holds about 510,000 distinct CDR3 sequences, and roughly 45% of those were seen once. Jointly, the top ten make up around two fifths of the sample.

Study-wide findings and limitations: A model built on a 13 V-J signature distinguished ophthalmopathy from stable hyperthyroidism, reaching over 85% sensitivity and under 84% specificity in cross-validation and 80%/75% in testing. In validation, the model predicted progression to ophthalmopathy with approximately 71% sensitivity and less than 80% specificity, a median of around 6.6 months before onset. Most expanded thyroid clonotypes (frequency above 0.001) were also detected in blood, suggesting blood repertoires may reflect thyroid immune responses. No statistical method was used to fix the sample size in advance, and group allocation was not hidden from the investigators.

About this clonotype itself: No cognate antigen has been identified for it. No per-base quality is available; no much larger clone lies one base away.

V loses 5 bases at its end and J loses 4 bases; junction bases beyond the gene matches: 3. Measured from the cysteine to the phenylalanine, the CDR3 is 15 residues long. The kept DNA is CDR3 alone, 45 bases in frame from the first base. From a lookup of the germline V gene, CDR1 and CDR2 are SGHAT and FQNNGV. The study excluded patients with uncontrolled infections, other autoimmune diseases, pregnancy or lactation. Diagnoses were based on clinical symptoms, serum thyroxine and TRAb, thyroid ultrasound and orbital computed tomography. Total RNA was extracted using Trizol reagent, and RNA quality was assessed on an Agilent 2100 Bioanalyzer.

The V gene is TRBV11-2 and the J gene is TRBJ2-5, with 14 middle bases fitting TRBD2. Sequenced input: peripheral blood or thyroid tissue (not recorded which). The sequence was obtained from an adult woman with Graves' disease, either hyperthyroidism or ophthalmopathy (not recorded which). The CDR3 amino acid sequence is: CASSDGTSGGETQYF. The DNA sequence is TGTGCCAGCAGCGACGGGACTAGCGGGGGAGAGACCCAGTACTTC.